The 11 T cell receptor beta chains given below trace back to one sample, sequenced in a study of T cell repertoires in cytomegalovirus infection. Each CDR3 protein is one row after TCRdb ran MiXCR on the reads. The sample contains nearly 550,000 distinct CDR3 sequences, 16% of which appear only once. Sample: CD8+ T cells from PBMCs. These receptors originate from a human donor in good health (CMV status not recorded). Some clones in this sample may be carry-over from other donors' samples.

This clonotype was recorded a few times. Written as DNA, the CDR3 is TGTGCCAGCAGCCTCTGGCAGGTGACAGGGGATTACACTGAAGCTTTCTTT. Translation gives CASSLWQVTGDYTEAFF. The rearrangement links TRBV11-2 to TRBJ1-1; 8 bases agree with TRBD1. Trimming took 5 bases from V and 3 from J; bases not matched to a gene: 14. Per germline, CDR1 SGHAT and CDR2 FQNNGV. The CDR3 is 17 residues long.

In this sample, this clonotype turned up many times. The J gene is TRBJ2-7, the V gene TRBV6-2 or TRBV6-3, with 7 positions matching TRBD1. The V and J ends lost 2 bases and 1 base, in that order; junction bases with no gene match: 2. Germline V gene lookup returns CDR1 MNHEY and CDR2 SVGEGT. This CDR3 spans 14 amino acids. This CDR3 reads CASSYLDRSYEQYF. For the CDR3, the DNA is TGTGCCAGCAGTTACCTGGACAGGTCCTACGAGCAGTACTTC.

This clonotype was seen many times. This chain links TRBV29-1 with TRBJ2-7; the D is unclear. The CDR3 runs 11 residues. Trimming took 0 bases from V and 2 from J, leaving 2 bases between them. Per the germline V gene, CDR1 is SQVTM and CDR2 is ANQGSEA. CDR3 region: CSVEDTYEQYF. Here the CDR3 DNA reads TGCAGCGTTGAAGACACCTACGAGCAGTACTTC.

This clonotype was picked up a small number of times. The chain uses TRBV5-1 and TRBJ2-1; TRBD1 agrees at 10 bases. This CDR3 is 15 amino acids long. With 3 bases clipped from V and 5 bases from J, the junction kept 5 bases outside the gene matches. The germline V gene has CDR1 SGHRS and CDR2 YFSETQ. CDR3 in DNA: TGCGCCAGCAGCTCAAGACAGGGGGCCCACAATGAGCAGTTCTTC. This sequence encodes CASSSRQGAHNEQFF.

This clonotype was seen many times. This chain joins TRBV7-8 and TRBJ2-1; 8 nucleotides match TRBD1. This CDR3 is 17 amino acids long. Germline values: CDR1 SGHVS, CDR2 FQNEAQ. Losses at the gene ends were 1 base for V and 0 bases for J; bases not matched to a gene: 5. CDR3 loop: CASSLGGQGPSYNEQFF. CDR3 nucleotide sequence: TGTGCCAGCAGCTTAGGAGGACAGGGACCCTCCTACAATGAGCAGTTCTTC.

This clonotype was detected only a few times. The chain recombines TRBV6-1 with TRBJ1-3; D uncertain. Trimming stripped 5 bases from V and 2 bases from J, with 22 bases between. The CDR3 consists of 18 residues. Germline V gene data show CDR1 as MNHNS and CDR2 as SASEGT. In DNA, the CDR3 is TGTGCCAGCAGTTGTACGCGAGTGGTAATTAAGGCTGGAAACACCATATATTTT. It translates to CASSCTRVVIKAGNTIYF.

The chain has TRBV12-3 or TRBV12-4 and TRBJ2-6; D gene ambiguous. CDR3 length: 17 amino acids. V was pared by 3 bases and J by 0 bases, with 12 bases between. In nucleotides, the CDR3 is TGTGCCAGCAGTTTTTCTGGCCCCAGCTCTGGGGCCAACGTCCTGACTTTC. Translated: CASSFSGPSSGANVLTF.

The table lists this clonotype with many counts. The chain combines TRBV7-9 with TRBJ2-3; 9 nucleotides match TRBD2. The length of the CDR3 is 13 residues. V shed 10 bases and J 4 bases; nucleotides not matched to a gene: 6. The germline gives CDR1 SEHNR, CDR2 FQNEAQ (reference sequence). The CDR3 loop is CAIFSGSPDTQYF. In DNA, the CDR3 is TGTGCCATCTTTAGCGGGAGTCCAGATACGCAGTATTTT. The full variable domain, in which reference TRBV7-9 and TRBJ2-3 provide the parts outside the CDR3, is DTGVSQNPRHKITKRGQNVTFRCDPISEHNRLYWYRQTLGQGPEFLTYFQNEAQLEKSRLLSDRFSAERPKGSFSTLEIQRTEQGDSAMYLCAIFSGSPDTQYFGPGTRLTVL.

The chain joins TRBV11-2 to TRBJ2-5; TRBD2 agrees at 8 bases. This CDR3 spans 17 amino acids. Germline V gene sequence: CDR1 SGHAT, CDR2 FQNNGV. The junction had 14 bases not matched to a gene; V was cut back by 3 bases and J by 5 bases. In DNA form, the CDR3 reads TGTGCCAGCAGCTTTGCCCCCGGGACTAGAGGGGGGGAGACCCAGTACTTC. Its protein is CASSFAPGTRGGETQYF.

The chain combines TRBV27 with TRBJ2-1; 7 bases match TRBD2. The CDR3 spans 16 residues. Germline trimming cut 7 bases from V and 10 bases from J; bases unmatched to any gene: 19. Germline V CDR1 and CDR2: MNHEY, SMNVEV (reference sequence). CDR3 DNA sequence: TGTGCCAGCAAAAGGGCGGCGGGGGTTACGGTTGTGGAGCAGTTCTTC. The encoded protein is CASKRAAGVTVVEQFF.

A few counts support this clonotype. The chain carries TRBV12-3 or TRBV12-4 and TRBJ2-2; no clear D gene. The ends were cut back, 4 bases at V and 4 bases at J, with 7 bases in the middle. The CDR3 is 13 residues long. CDR3 nucleotide sequence: TGTGCCAGCAGTTGGGTCCTCACCGGGGAGCTGTTTTTT. Protein: CASSWVLTGELFF.